This T cell receptor beta chain comes out of a study of blood T cell repertoires in COVID-19. About the research overall: The study drew acute and convalescent COVID-19 samples from the United States, Italy and Spain. The cDNA or gDNA used as material had been derived from T cells, B-cell-depleted T cells, or PBMCs.

Germline CDR1 is GTSNPN and CDR2 is SVGIG (reference sequence). J gave up 4 bases and V 1 base, and 18 bases lay outside the gene matches. The CDR3 has 20 amino acids. This clone was seen a few times. Authors' data handling: Cell counts per sample came from amplifying reference gene primers. Using immunoSEQ multiplex PCR, the repertoire was profiled, and TCRdb retains in-frame clones only, with some absent. That table furnishes V, J and clone size, whereas the DNA furnished D and trimming. The sample lists about 68,000 clones, 60% to 85% occurring once. This rearrangement joins TRBV30 to TRBJ2-6, with 8 bases lining up with TRBD2. Sequencing was carried out using peripheral blood. This receptor was obtained from a human donor in a cohort sampled during active COVID-19. The CDR3 sequence: CAWSELRGGLPLGGANVLTF. DNA of the CDR3: TGTGCCTGGAGTGAACTCCGGGGGGGTCTGCCCTTAGGAGGGGCCAACGTCCTGACTTTC.